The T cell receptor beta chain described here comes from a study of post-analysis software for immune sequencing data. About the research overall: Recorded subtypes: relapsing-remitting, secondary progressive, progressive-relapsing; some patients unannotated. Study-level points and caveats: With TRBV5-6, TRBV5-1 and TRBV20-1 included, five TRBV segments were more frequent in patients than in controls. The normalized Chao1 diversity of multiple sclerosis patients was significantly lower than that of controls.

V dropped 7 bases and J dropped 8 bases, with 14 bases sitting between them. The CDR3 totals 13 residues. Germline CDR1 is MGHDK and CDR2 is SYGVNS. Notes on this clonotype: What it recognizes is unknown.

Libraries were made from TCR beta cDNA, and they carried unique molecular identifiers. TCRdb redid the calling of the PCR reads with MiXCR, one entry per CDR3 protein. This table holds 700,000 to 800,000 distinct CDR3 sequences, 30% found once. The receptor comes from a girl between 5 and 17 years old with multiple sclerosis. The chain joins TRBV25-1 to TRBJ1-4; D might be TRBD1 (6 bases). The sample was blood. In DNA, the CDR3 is TGTGCCAGCACCAGGGGCGTGGGGGAAAAACTGTTTTTT. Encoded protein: CASTRGVGEKLFF.